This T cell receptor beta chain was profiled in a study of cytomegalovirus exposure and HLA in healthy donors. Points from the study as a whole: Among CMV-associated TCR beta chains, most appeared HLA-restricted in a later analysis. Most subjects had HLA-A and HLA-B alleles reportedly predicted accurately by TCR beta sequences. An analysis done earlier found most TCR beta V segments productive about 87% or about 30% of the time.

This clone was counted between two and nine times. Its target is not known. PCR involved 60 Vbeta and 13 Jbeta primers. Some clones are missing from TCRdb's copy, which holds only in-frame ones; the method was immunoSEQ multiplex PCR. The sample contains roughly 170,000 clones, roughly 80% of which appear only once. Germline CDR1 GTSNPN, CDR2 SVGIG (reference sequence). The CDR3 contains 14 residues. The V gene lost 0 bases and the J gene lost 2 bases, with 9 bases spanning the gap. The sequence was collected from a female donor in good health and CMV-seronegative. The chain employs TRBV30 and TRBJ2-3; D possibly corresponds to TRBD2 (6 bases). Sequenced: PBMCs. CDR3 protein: CAWSVGGVTDTQYF. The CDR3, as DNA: TGTGCCTGGAGTGTGGGCGGGGTCACAGATACGCAGTATTTT.